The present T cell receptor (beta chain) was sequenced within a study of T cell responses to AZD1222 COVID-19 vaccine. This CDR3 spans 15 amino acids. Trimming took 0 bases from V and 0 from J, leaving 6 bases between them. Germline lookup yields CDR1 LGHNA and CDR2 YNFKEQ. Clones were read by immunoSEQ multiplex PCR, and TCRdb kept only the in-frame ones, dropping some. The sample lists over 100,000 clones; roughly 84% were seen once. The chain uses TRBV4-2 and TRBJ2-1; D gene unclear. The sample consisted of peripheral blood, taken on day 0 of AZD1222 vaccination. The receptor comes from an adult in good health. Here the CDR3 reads CASSQEPPSYNEQFF. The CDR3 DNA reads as TGTGCCAGCAGCCAAGAGCCTCCCTCCTACAATGAGCAGTTCTTC.